What follows are 24 T cell receptor beta chains derived from one specimen sequenced in a study of T cells in localized non-small cell lung cancer. Assay used: immunoSEQ multiplex PCR; TCRdb lists only in-frame clones, some missing. The table includes roughly 39,000 clones, 91% detected once. Sequenced material: PBMCs, taken before any cancer treatment. These receptors all come from a woman aged 35-75 years with stage II lung adenocarcinoma.

The chain is built from TRBV5-6 and TRBJ2-1; 7 bases align to TRBD2. There are 12 residues in the CDR3. Germline V gene lookup returns CDR1 SGHDT and CDR2 YYEEEE. V gave up 7 bases and J gave up 4 bases; unmatched junction bases: 2. For the CDR3, the DNA is TGTGCCAGCTCGGGACTATACAATGAGCAGTTCTTC. This encodes CASSGLYNEQFF.

The V call is TRBV6-1, the J call TRBJ2-2; 7 bases are shared with TRBD2. In germline, CDR1 is MNHNS, CDR2 SASEGT. V shed 8 bases, J shed 0 bases, and the junction held 3 bases outside the gene matches. The CDR3 sequence is 14 residues long. CDR3 DNA sequence: TGTGCCAGCTCTAGCGGATCGAACACCGGGGAGCTGTTTTTT. As protein: CASSSGSNTGELFF.

This clone is a singleton in its sample. V is TRBV28 and J is TRBJ2-7; D uncertain. The CDR3 has 13 residues. V lost 3 bases and J 2 bases, leaving 8 bases between the germline ends. The V gene's germline CDR1 is MDHEN and CDR2 SYDVKM. Here the CDR3 DNA reads TGTGCCAGCAGTTTTATAGACACCTACGAGCAGTACTTC. Protein: CASSFIDTYEQYF.

The chain links TRBV2 to TRBJ2-2, with TRBD2 matching 7 bases. The CDR3 runs to 15 residues. With V trimmed by 6 bases and J by 3 bases, 7 bases remained unmatched. Germline-derived CDR1 and CDR2 are SNHLY and FYNNEI. The CDR3 here is CASRVEGGHTGELFF. The CDR3 coding sequence is TGTGCCAGCAGGGTCGAGGGAGGGCACACCGGGGAGCTGTTTTTT.

The chain joins TRBV7-2 to TRBJ2-1, with 8 bases identical to TRBD2. With 5 bases clipped from V and 3 bases from J, the junction kept 6 bases outside the gene matches. Germline CDR1 and CDR2: SGHTA and FQGNSA. The CDR3 length is 15 residues. The CDR3 nucleotides are TGTGCCAGCAGCCCCCGGACTAGCAGCTACAATGAGCAGTTCTTC. Translation: CASSPRTSSYNEQFF.

The chain has TRBV7-6 and TRBJ2-3, with TRBD2 matching over 8 bases. Per the germline V gene, CDR1 is SGHVS and CDR2 is FNYEAQ. This CDR3 has 15 amino acids. The V segment lost 7 bases and the J segment 2 bases; nucleotides outside the gene matches: 8. CDR3 coding DNA: TGTGCCAGCAATATACGGGGGGGCCCCACAGATACGCAGTATTTT. Translated, it gives CASNIRGGPTDTQYF.

The chain couples TRBV7-6 to TRBJ2-1; 8 bases are a match to TRBD1. Looked up from germline, CDR1 is SGHVS and CDR2 is FNYEAQ. The CDR3 extends over 16 amino acids. With 1 base clipped from V and 7 bases from J, the junction kept 9 bases outside the gene matches. CDR3 protein: CASSLVPPGGRNEQFF. The CDR3 DNA is TGTGCCAGCAGCTTAGTCCCGCCAGGGGGCCGGAATGAGCAGTTCTTC.

V usage is TRBV27 and J usage is TRBJ2-7; TRBD1 aligns across 10 bases. After removal of 5 bases from V and 0 bases from J, the junction contained 10 bases not matched to a gene. Germline CDR1 reads MNHEY; CDR2 reads SMNVEV (reference sequence). The CDR3 loop spans 17 amino acids. The CDR3 spells CASSPLGDRGSSYEQYF. CDR3 DNA: TGTGCCAGCAGTCCCCTTGGGGACAGGGGAAGCTCCTACGAGCAGTACTTC.

The chain joins TRBV6-1 to TRBJ2-2; 8 bases fit TRBD1. The trim removed 11 bases at V and 4 bases at J, leaving 12 bases unmatched. This CDR3 comprises 15 residues. Germline V gene lookup returns CDR1 MNHNS and CDR2 SASEGT. The CDR3 nucleotides are TGTGCCGGGACCCCAGGGGGCGCTGGCACCGGGGAGCTGTTTTTT. This gives the protein CAGTPGGAGTGELFF.

The chain couples TRBV6-6 to TRBJ2-2; TRBD1 matches at 7 bases. The V gene end was trimmed by 7 bases and the J gene end by 6 bases; junction bases not matched to a gene: 2. CDR1 is MNHNY, CDR2 SVGAGI, per germline (reference sequence). The CDR3 contains 12 residues. The CDR3 region is CASTQGAGELFF. In DNA, the CDR3 is TGTGCCAGCACCCAGGGGGCCGGGGAGCTGTTTTTT.

The chain recombines TRBV19 with TRBJ1-5, with unresolved D. The CDR3 extends over 13 amino acids. The V and J ends lost 6 bases and 10 bases respectively, with 16 bases between them. Germline CDR1 LNHDA, CDR2 SQIVND (reference sequence). The CDR3 sequence: CASRRRAAGPQHF. The CDR3 nucleotides are TGTGCCAGTAGGCGACGGGCGGCTGGACCCCAGCATTTT.

The V and J genes are TRBV7-5 and TRBJ1-5. TRBV7-5 is deemed a pseudogene. This CDR3 is built from 16 residues. CDR3: CVRSPLAFYSNQPQHF. In nucleotides, the CDR3 is TGTGTCAGAAGCCCCTTAGCGTTTTATAGCAATCAGCCCCAGCATTTT.

The CDR3 bases are TGTGCCAGCACCAGGACAGGGGAGACCCAGTACTTC. Translated: CASTRTGETQYF. The chain is built from TRBV28 and TRBJ2-5; 8 nucleotides line up with TRBD1. The CDR3 has 12 residues. Trimming removed 7 bases from V and 5 bases from J; junction bases left unmatched: 3. The germline V gene encodes CDR1 MDHEN and CDR2 SYDVKM.

The J gene is TRBJ1-5, the V gene TRBV28; possible D gene TRBD1, 5 bases. V was trimmed by 9 bases and J by 4 bases, leaving 13 bases between them. This CDR3 has 13 residues. Per the germline V gene, CDR1 is MDHEN and CDR2 is SYDVKM. The CDR3: CASFDGGNQPQHF. As DNA, the CDR3 is TGTGCCAGTTTCGACGGGGGAAATCAGCCCCAGCATTTT.

This rearrangement joins TRBV5-1 to TRBJ2-5, with D uncertain. The CDR3 is made up of 13 amino acids. V was shortened by 2 bases and J by 0 bases, with 5 bases between the two germline ends. Per germline, CDR1 SGHRS and CDR2 YFSETQ. CDR3 amino acids: CASSLGYQETQYF. CDR3 nucleotide sequence: TGCGCCAGCAGCTTAGGGTACCAAGAGACCCAGTACTTC.

V gene TRBV19 combines with J gene TRBJ1-5, with TRBD1 as a possible D gene (5 bases). Germline CDR1 and CDR2: LNHDA and SQIVND (reference sequence). V dropped 4 bases and J dropped 6 bases, with 13 bases sitting between them. This CDR3 contains 14 residues. The CDR3 DNA follows: TGTGCCAGTAGTACCCGACAGTCGCGTCAGCCCCAGCATTTT. As protein: CASSTRQSRQPQHF.

CDR3 sequence (DNA): TGTGCCAGTAGTTCGGGGCAGGGGGCAACCGAGACCCAGTACTTC. Translated: CASSSGQGATETQYF. The V call is TRBV19, the J call TRBJ2-5; TRBD1 agrees at 8 bases. Looked up from germline, CDR1 is LNHDA and CDR2 is SQIVND (reference sequence). This CDR3 has 15 amino acids. V lost 5 bases and J lost 5; bases outside the gene matches: 10.

This clone has more than one count but fewer than ten. The V and J genes are TRBV4-2 and TRBJ1-1; D unclear. Trimming shortened V by 1 base and J by 4 bases, and 13 bases separated the two germline ends. The CDR3 runs 15 residues. Germline CDR1 reads LGHNA; CDR2 reads YNFKEQ. This CDR3 is CASSQGEGSGTEAFF. The CDR3 nucleotides are TGTGCCAGCAGCCAAGGGGAGGGATCTGGCACTGAAGCTTTCTTT.

The CDR3 reads CASSLRVRGDNEQFF. CDR3 DNA sequence: TGCGCCAGCAGCTTGAGGGTACGGGGAGACAATGAGCAGTTCTTC. The J gene is TRBJ2-1, the V gene TRBV5-1, with D perhaps TRBD2 (5 bases). V lost 1 base and J 5 bases, leaving 13 bases between the germline ends. This CDR3 spans 15 amino acids. Germline V gives CDR1 SGHRS, CDR2 YFSETQ.

The V gene is TRBV6-5, the J gene TRBJ2-1; 10 bases are shared with TRBD1. In germline, CDR1 is MNHEY, CDR2 SVGAGI. This CDR3 is built from 15 residues. Unmatched junction bases numbered 5, after V lost 2 bases and J lost 7 bases. CDR3 residues: CASSYMTGGGNEQFF. DNA of the CDR3: TGTGCCAGCAGTTACATGACAGGGGGCGGGAATGAGCAGTTCTTC.

The chain recombines TRBV11-2 with TRBJ1-4; D call uncertain. CDR3 length: 14 amino acids. Germline CDR1 reads SGHAT; CDR2 reads FQNNGV. V gave up 1 base and J gave up 4 bases, with 7 bases separating them. This chain's CDR3 is CASSLVGLNEKLFF. For the CDR3, the DNA is TGTGCCAGCAGCTTAGTGGGTCTTAATGAAAAACTGTTTTTT.

The chain combines TRBV15 with TRBJ2-1; 11 positions match TRBD2. Looked up from germline, CDR1 is LNHNV and CDR2 is YYDKDF (reference sequence). J was trimmed by 7 bases and V by 4 bases; bases with no gene match: 6. The CDR3 consists of 15 residues. The CDR3 nucleotides are TGTGCCACCAGCAAACTAGCGGGAGTGGGAAATGAGCAGTTCTTC. As protein: CATSKLAGVGNEQFF.

The chain recombines TRBV6-1 with TRBJ1-1; D is perhaps TRBD1 (5 bases). The CDR3 runs to 15 residues. The germline gives CDR1 MNHNS, CDR2 SASEGT. The V end lost 2 bases, the J end lost 5 bases, and 15 bases lay between the germline ends. CDR3 sequence: CASSEIQGMGTEAFF. CDR3 bases: TGTGCCAGCAGTGAAATCCAGGGCATGGGGACTGAAGCTTTCTTT.

This clone was seen just once. V and J are TRBV7-9 and TRBJ2-1; 7 bases line up with TRBD2. Looked up from germline, CDR1 is SEHNR and CDR2 is FQNEAQ (reference sequence). This CDR3 comprises 15 residues. The V and J ends lost 5 bases and 2 bases, in that order; junction bases with no gene match: 6. CDR3 DNA sequence: TGTGCCAGCAGCAGAGAGCGGGAAACCTACAATGAGCAGTTCTTC. Its translation is CASSRERETYNEQFF.